This passage covers 29 T cell receptor beta chains from one sample sequenced in a study of control samples from healthy donors and cancer patients. Repertoires were generated with immunoSEQ multiplex PCR, while TCRdb's copy carries only in-frame clones and drops some. Altogether about 250,000 clones are present, roughly 87% being singletons, with the ten largest covering more than 10%. Source material: PBMCs. All receptors come from a woman in her sixties or seventies with lung cancer.

The chain has TRBV5-1 and TRBJ2-1; D perhaps matches TRBD2 (6 bases). V lost 2 bases and J lost 2, with 11 bases in between. This CDR3 contains 15 residues. Germline lookup yields CDR1 SGHRS and CDR2 YFSETQ. The CDR3 protein is CASSFGGLTYNEQFF. The CDR3 DNA sequence: TGCGCCAGCAGCTTTGGGGGGTTGACCTACAATGAGCAGTTCTTC.

The chain links TRBV21-1 to TRBJ1-1; the listed D gene, TRBD1, was not tested against the DNA. TRBV21-1 is shown as a pseudogene. The CDR3 covers 15 residues. CDR3 nucleotide sequence: TGTGCCAGCAGCAAAGTAGGACACCCGAACACTGAAGCTTTCTTT. It codes for CASSKVGHPNTEAFF.

This clone has a single count. The chain uses TRBV5-4 and TRBJ2-5; tentatively, D is TRBD1 (6 bases). In germline, CDR1 is SGHNT, CDR2 YYREEE (reference sequence). The CDR3 length is 16 residues. V lost 2 bases to trimming and J lost 7 bases, with 21 bases between them. The CDR3 loop is CASSLSQQGSRGTQYF. The DNA of the CDR3 is TGTGCCAGCAGCTTATCCCAACAGGGTTCCCGGGGGACCCAGTACTTC.

V is TRBV4-1 and J is TRBJ1-2; 7 bases map to TRBD1. This CDR3 is 14 amino acids long. After removal of 2 bases from V and 4 bases from J, the junction contained 4 bases not matched to a gene. In germline, CDR1 is MGHRA, CDR2 YSYEKL. This CDR3 reads CASSQNRGVYGYTF. CDR3 nucleotides: TGCGCCAGCAGCCAAAACAGGGGAGTCTATGGCTACACCTTC.

The rearrangement links TRBV3-1 (or the pseudogene TRBV3-2) to TRBJ2-7; 9 bases match TRBD1. Germline V gene data show CDR1 as LGHDT and CDR2 as YNNKEL (reference sequence). Losses at the gene ends were 4 bases for V and 2 bases for J; bases not matched to a gene: 6. This CDR3 is built from 15 residues. The chain's CDR3 is CASSLRDRVAYEQYF. For the CDR3, the DNA is TGTGCCAGCAGCCTTCGGGACAGGGTTGCCTACGAGCAGTACTTC.

This clone was found many times. This chain links TRBV7-3 with TRBJ1-1; D is uncertain. In germline, CDR1 is SGHTA, CDR2 FQGTGA. The CDR3 has 13 amino acids. The germline V and J ends were trimmed by 4 bases and 3 bases, with 9 bases remaining between them. The CDR3 coding sequence is TGTGCCAGCAGCTACTTAAGGGACACTGAAGCTTTCTTT. It encodes CASSYLRDTEAFF.

V and J are TRBV6-5 and TRBJ2-5, with 7 bases that match TRBD2. CDR1 is MNHEY and CDR2 is SVGAGI in the germline V gene. V was pared by 6 bases and J by 2 bases, with 3 bases of the junction left unmatched. The CDR3 covers 13 residues. The CDR3 loop is CASSGLDQETQYF. The CDR3 DNA sequence: TGTGCCAGCAGCGGACTAGATCAAGAGACCCAGTACTTC.

This chain joins TRBV2 and TRBJ1-1; TRBD1 matches at 7 bases. Germline trimming cut 11 bases from V and 5 bases from J; bases unmatched to any gene: 11. CDR3 length: 13 residues. CDR1 is SNHLY and CDR2 is FYNNEI in the germline V gene. The CDR3: CASRRDSATEAFF. The CDR3 DNA follows: TGTGCCTCCCGGCGGGACAGCGCGACTGAAGCTTTCTTT.

The rearrangement links TRBV12-3 or TRBV12-4 to TRBJ2-2; D remains ambiguous. CDR3 length: 12 amino acids. Trimming pared 3 bases from V and 7 bases from J, leaving 6 bases between. The DNA of the CDR3 is TGTGCCAGCAGTTTGGGCGGCGGGGAGCTGTTTTTT. This encodes CASSLGGGELFF.

The rearrangement uses TRBV6-5 and TRBJ1-3; D gene unclear. This CDR3 has 16 residues. V gave up 0 bases and J gave up 4 bases, with 13 bases separating them. The germline CDR1 and CDR2 sequences are MNHEY and SVGAGI. CDR3 DNA: TGTGCCAGCAGTTACTCGGGCTCCTTCTCCGGAAACACCATATATTTT. It encodes CASSYSGSFSGNTIYF.

This chain links TRBV6-2 or TRBV6-3 with TRBJ2-1; either TRBD1 or TRBD2 may fit D (5 bases each). V was cut by 3 bases and J by 3 bases, with 12 bases left in between. The V gene's germline CDR1 is MNHEY and CDR2 SVGEGT. CDR3 length: 15 amino acids. CDR3 sequence (DNA): TGTGCCAGCAGTTATTGGGGGTTAGACTACAATGAGCAGTTCTTC. This gives the protein CASSYWGLDYNEQFF.

V usage is TRBV12-3 or TRBV12-4 and J usage is TRBJ1-2; TRBD1 is a possible D gene (5 bases). This CDR3 is built from 13 residues. Trimming stripped 6 bases from V and 3 bases from J, with 11 bases between. CDR3: CASRPMTDYGYTF. CDR3 in DNA: TGTGCCAGCAGACCCATGACAGACTATGGCTACACCTTC.

This sequence joins TRBV5-1 and TRBJ2-3, with D unresolved. The CDR3 is 13 residues long. V was clipped by 3 bases and J by 2 bases, with 7 bases between them. Germline V CDR1 and CDR2: SGHRS, YFSETQ. DNA for the CDR3: TGCGCCAGCAGCTCGGCTACCACAGATACGCAGTATTTT. Its translation is CASSSATTDTQYF.

The chain joins TRBV29-1 to TRBJ2-7; maybe TRBD2 (5 bases). The last part of the DNA fits TRBJ2-5 better; the J call may be wrong. Germline assignment: CDR1 SQVTM and CDR2 ANQGSEA. The CDR3 length is 12 residues. CDR3 nucleotide sequence: TGCAGCGTTGATGGCTCCCGGGGGACCCAGTACTTC. It translates to CSVDGSRGTQYF.

Comment on this clone: An end of the junction does not agree with germline; a read error may underlie this. Other DNA sequences in the sample encode the same CDR3. This chain uses TRBV27 with TRBJ1-1; 7 bases are a match to TRBD1. Germline V gene lookup returns CDR1 MNHEY and CDR2 SMNVEV (reference sequence). The CDR3 spans 11 residues. CDR3 nucleotides: TGTGCCAGCAGTGGGACAGCAGAAGCCTTCTTT. Protein: CASSGTAEAFF.

This clone occurred once. The chain joins TRBV5-5 to TRBJ2-7; D possibly corresponds to TRBD2 (5 bases). The CDR3 covers 13 residues. With 2 bases removed from V and 4 bases from J, the gap between germline ends came to 10 bases. The V gene's germline CDR1 is SGHKS and CDR2 YYEKEE (reference sequence). The CDR3 DNA reads TGTGCCAGCAGCTTCGCCGGGGAATACGAGCAGTACTTC. Amino acids: CASSFAGEYEQYF.

This chain connects TRBV27 to TRBJ2-7; perhaps D is TRBD1 or TRBD2 (5 bases each). V dropped 3 bases and J dropped 7 bases, with 13 bases sitting between them. The CDR3 sequence is 13 residues long. Germline values: CDR1 MNHEY, CDR2 SMNVEV (reference sequence). CDR3 bases: TGTGCCAGCAGTTTGACTTACGGGGCGGAGCAGTACTTC. Protein product: CASSLTYGAEQYF.

This sequence joins TRBV5-4 and TRBJ2-5; D perhaps matches TRBD2 (6 bases). The CDR3 contains 14 residues. The V and J ends lost 0 bases and 5 bases respectively, with 11 bases between them. Germline V gene data show CDR1 as SGHNT and CDR2 as YYREEE (reference sequence). CDR3 residues: CASSLVEGGETQYF. The CDR3 DNA is TGTGCCAGCAGCTTGGTGGAGGGCGGGGAGACCCAGTACTTC.

Written as DNA, the CDR3 is TGCGCCAGCAGCCAAGGACTAGCGGGATGGGATACGCAGTATTTT. This sequence encodes CASSQGLAGWDTQYF. This chain uses TRBV4-1 with TRBJ2-3; 11 bases map to TRBD2. This CDR3 is built from 15 residues. Per germline, CDR1 MGHRA and CDR2 YSYEKL. Trimming took 1 base from V and 6 from J; bases not matched to a gene: 3.

The J gene is TRBJ2-5, the V gene TRBV2; D may match TRBD1 or TRBD2 (6 bases each). The CDR3 extends over 13 amino acids. Deletions cut 8 bases from V and 6 bases from J, with 16 bases between. CDR1 and CDR2 (germline): SNHLY, FYNNEI. CDR3 region: CASRGGHEKTQYF. CDR3 DNA: TGTGCCAGCCGAGGGGGGCATGAGAAGACCCAGTACTTC.

The V and J genes are TRBV29-1 and TRBJ2-2; D is uncertain. This CDR3 spans 12 amino acids. Germline CDR1 is SQVTM and CDR2 is ANQGSEA. V was cut by 4 bases and J by 3 bases, with 6 bases left in between. As DNA, the CDR3 is TGCAGCGTTGGAGTGGACACCGGGGAGCTGTTTTTT. Its translation: CSVGVDTGELFF.

The chain uses TRBV28 and TRBJ2-5; 7 positions agree with TRBD2. CDR1 is MDHEN and CDR2 is SYDVKM in the germline V gene. Trimming cost V 8 bases and J 5 bases; bases outside gene matches: 5. The CDR3 is 12 residues long. Written as DNA, the CDR3 is TGTGCCAGCGGGAGGGCCGAGGAGACCCAGTACTTC. This codes for CASGRAEETQYF.

The gene calls are TRBV6-5 and TRBJ1-6; D call uncertain. CDR1 is MNHEY, CDR2 SVGAGI, per germline. Trimming removed 7 bases at V and 5 bases at J, with 12 bases between. This CDR3 is 14 amino acids long. CDR3 protein: CASIPDTNNSPLHF. CDR3 nucleotides: TGTGCCAGCATCCCAGACACGAATAATTCACCCCTCCACTTT.

This clone was detected once. This chain uses TRBV5-1 with TRBJ2-1; D unclear. The CDR3 has 14 residues. Germline V CDR1 and CDR2: SGHRS, YFSETQ. V was pared by 0 bases and J by 1 base, with 5 bases between. The CDR3 reads CASSLDNSYNEQFF. The DNA of the CDR3 is TGCGCCAGCAGCTTGGATAATTCCTACAATGAGCAGTTCTTC.

The CDR3 protein is CASSLVAAGRETQYF. The CDR3 bases are TGTGCCAGCAGCTTAGTTGCGGCAGGGAGAGAGACCCAGTACTTC. The rearrangement joins TRBV7-2 to TRBJ2-5, with D perhaps being TRBD1 or TRBD2 (5 bases each). Germline CDR1 SGHTA, CDR2 FQGNSA. The V and J ends lost 1 base and 4 bases respectively, with 13 bases between them. The CDR3 extends over 15 amino acids.

The chain links TRBV28 to TRBJ2-3; TRBD2 agrees at 8 bases. From germline, CDR1 is MDHEN and CDR2 SYDVKM. Germline trimming cut 5 bases from V and 13 bases from J; bases unmatched to any gene: 8. The CDR3 loop spans 12 amino acids. CDR3 region: CASSPPRGGEYF. The DNA for the CDR3 is TGTGCCAGCAGTCCCCCCCGGGGGGGGGAGTATTTT.

This clone was observed once. This chain connects TRBV30 to TRBJ2-2; 12 nucleotides match TRBD2. J was trimmed by 7 bases and V by 0 bases; bases with no gene match: 12. Per the germline V gene, CDR1 is GTSNPN and CDR2 is SVGIG (reference sequence). The CDR3 is 18 amino acids. Here the CDR3 DNA reads TGTGCCTGGAGTGTAACTAGCGGGGGGAATACTAGGGGCGGGGAGCTGTTTTTT. Translation gives CAWSVTSGGNTRGGELFF. Full variable domain (remainder filled in from reference TRBV30 and TRBJ2-2): SQTIHQWPATLVQPVGSPLSLECTVEGTSNPNLYWYRQAAGRGLQLLFYSVGIGQISSEVPQNLSASRPQDRQFILSSKKLLLSDSGFYLCAWSVTSGGNTRGGELFFGEGSRLTVL.

The CDR3 is CASSETTGADTQYF. The CDR3 nucleotides read TGTGCCAGCAGTGAAACGACAGGGGCAGATACGCAGTATTTT. The chain uses TRBV2 and TRBJ2-3; 8 bases match TRBD1. Germline CDR1 and CDR2: SNHLY and FYNNEI. Trimming took 2 bases from V and 4 from J; bases not matched to a gene: 2. The CDR3 totals 14 residues.

This sequence joins TRBV5-1 and TRBJ1-3; the D is unclear. In germline, CDR1 is SGHRS, CDR2 YFSETQ. The ends were cut back, 4 bases at V and 0 bases at J, with 11 bases in the middle. This CDR3 has 15 amino acids. In DNA form, the CDR3 reads TGCGCCAGCAGCCCCCACATGAGCTCTGGAAACACCATATATTTT. Its translation is CASSPHMSSGNTIYF.